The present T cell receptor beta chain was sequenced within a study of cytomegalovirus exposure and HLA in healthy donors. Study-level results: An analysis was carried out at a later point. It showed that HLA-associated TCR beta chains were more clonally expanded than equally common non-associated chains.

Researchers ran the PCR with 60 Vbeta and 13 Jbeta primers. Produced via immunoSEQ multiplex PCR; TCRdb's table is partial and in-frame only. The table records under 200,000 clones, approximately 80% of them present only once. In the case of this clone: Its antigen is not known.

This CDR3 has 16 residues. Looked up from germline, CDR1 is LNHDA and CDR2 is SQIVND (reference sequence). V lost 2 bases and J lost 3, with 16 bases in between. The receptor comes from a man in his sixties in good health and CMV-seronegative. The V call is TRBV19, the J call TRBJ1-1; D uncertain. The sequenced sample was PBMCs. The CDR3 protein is CASSIPPAAGYTEAFF. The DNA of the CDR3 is TGTGCCAGTAGTATACCCCCCGCAGCGGGATACACTGAAGCTTTCTTT.